This T cell receptor beta chain was found in a study of glioma-infiltrating T cells. Study-level findings and limits: Non-neoplastic patients had below-expected tissue-blood divergence, while all gliomas exceeded expectation. Tissue and blood shared very few CDR3 sequences.

The V and J ends lost 0 bases and 5 bases respectively, with 15 bases between them. The CDR3 covers 16 residues. Germline loops: CDR1 LNHNV, CDR2 YYDKDF (reference sequence). This clonotype has at least ten counts. The antigen is undetermined. The iRepertoire nested amplicon-rescue multiplex PCR amplified TCR alpha and beta CDR3s from RNA. Using its own MiXCR run on the multiplex PCR reads, TCRdb lists one record per CDR3 protein. This table has about 190,000 distinct CDR3 sequences, 32% appearing once. Sequenced: glioma tissue, nonneoplastic brain tissue, or PBMCs (not recorded which). V gene TRBV15 combines with J gene TRBJ2-3, with D possibly matching TRBD1 (6 bases). This receptor was obtained from a human donor with low-grade glioma or glioblastoma, undergoing nonglioma brain surgery, or in good health (not recorded which). CDR3 sequence reads: CATSRDLAQGLDTQYF. CDR3 nucleotides: TGTGCCACCAGCAGAGATCTGGCACAGGGCTTAGATACGCAGTATTTT.